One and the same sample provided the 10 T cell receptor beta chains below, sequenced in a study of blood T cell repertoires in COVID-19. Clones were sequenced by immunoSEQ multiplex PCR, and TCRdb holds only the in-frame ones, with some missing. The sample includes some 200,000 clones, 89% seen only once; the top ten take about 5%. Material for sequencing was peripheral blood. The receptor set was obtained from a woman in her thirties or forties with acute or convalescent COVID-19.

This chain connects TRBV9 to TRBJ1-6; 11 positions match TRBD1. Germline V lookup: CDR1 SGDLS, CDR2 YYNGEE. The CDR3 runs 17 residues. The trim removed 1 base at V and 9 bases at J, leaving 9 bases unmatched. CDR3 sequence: CASSVTGQGAGVSPLHF. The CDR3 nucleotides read TGTGCCAGCAGCGTAACAGGACAGGGGGCTGGAGTTTCACCCCTCCACTTT.

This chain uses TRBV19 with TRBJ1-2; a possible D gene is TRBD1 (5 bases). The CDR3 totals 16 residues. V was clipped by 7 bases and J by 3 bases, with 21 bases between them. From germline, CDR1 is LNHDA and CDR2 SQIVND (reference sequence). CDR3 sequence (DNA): TGTGCCAGTAAACCCGTGGTGGAGGGGAGATACTATGGCTACACCTTC. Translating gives CASKPVVEGRYYGYTF.

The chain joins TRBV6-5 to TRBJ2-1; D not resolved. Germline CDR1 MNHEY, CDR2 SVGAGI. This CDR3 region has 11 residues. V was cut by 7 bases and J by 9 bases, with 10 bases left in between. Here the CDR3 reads CASTLESEQFF. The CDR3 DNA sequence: TGTGCCAGCACCCTGGAGAGTGAGCAGTTCTTC.

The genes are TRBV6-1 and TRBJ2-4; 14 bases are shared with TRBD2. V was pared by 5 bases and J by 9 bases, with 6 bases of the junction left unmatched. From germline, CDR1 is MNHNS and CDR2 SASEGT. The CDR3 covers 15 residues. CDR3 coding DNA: TGTGCCAGCAGTCTCCGTGGACTAGCGGGGGGCATTCAGTACTTC. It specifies CASSLRGLAGGIQYF.

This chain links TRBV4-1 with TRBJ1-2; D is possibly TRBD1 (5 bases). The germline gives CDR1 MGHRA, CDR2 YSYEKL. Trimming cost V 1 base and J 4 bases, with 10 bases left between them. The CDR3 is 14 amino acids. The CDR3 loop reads CASSQGGGAYGYTF. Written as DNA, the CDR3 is TGCGCCAGCAGCCAAGGGGGGGGTGCCTATGGCTACACCTTC.

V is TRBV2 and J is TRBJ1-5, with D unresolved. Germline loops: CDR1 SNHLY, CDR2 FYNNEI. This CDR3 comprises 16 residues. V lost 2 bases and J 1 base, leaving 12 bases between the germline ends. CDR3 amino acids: CASSESGGYSNQPQHF. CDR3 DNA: TGTGCCAGCAGTGAATCTGGAGGGTACAGCAATCAGCCCCAGCATTTT.

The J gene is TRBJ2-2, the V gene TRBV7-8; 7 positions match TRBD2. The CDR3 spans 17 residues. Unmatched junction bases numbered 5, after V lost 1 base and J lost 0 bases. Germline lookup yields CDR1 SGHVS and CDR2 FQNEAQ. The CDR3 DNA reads TGTGCCAGCAGCTTAGTTGGGAGGGGCCCGAACACCGGGGAGCTGTTTTTT. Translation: CASSLVGRGPNTGELFF.

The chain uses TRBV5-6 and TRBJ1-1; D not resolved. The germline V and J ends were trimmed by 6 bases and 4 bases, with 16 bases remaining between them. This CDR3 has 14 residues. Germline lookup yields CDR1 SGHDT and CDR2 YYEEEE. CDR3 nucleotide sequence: TGTGCCAGCACCCCGGGGTCACCGGGCACTGAAGCTTTCTTT. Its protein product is CASTPGSPGTEAFF.

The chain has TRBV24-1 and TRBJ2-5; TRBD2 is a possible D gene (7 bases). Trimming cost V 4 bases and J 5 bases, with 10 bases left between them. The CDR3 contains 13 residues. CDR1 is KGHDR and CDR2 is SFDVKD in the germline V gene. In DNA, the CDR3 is TGTGCCACCAGTGAATGGGGGGGCGAGACCCAGTACTTC. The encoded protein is CATSEWGGETQYF.

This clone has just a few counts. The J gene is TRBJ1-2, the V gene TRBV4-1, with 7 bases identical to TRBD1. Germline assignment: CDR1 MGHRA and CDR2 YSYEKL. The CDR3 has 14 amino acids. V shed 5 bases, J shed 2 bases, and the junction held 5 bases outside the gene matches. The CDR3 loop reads CASSLQTGNYGYTF. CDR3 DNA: TGCGCCAGCAGCTTGCAGACAGGGAACTATGGCTACACCTTC.